The next 14 T cell receptor beta chains were all read from a single sample in a study of T-cell reconstitution after alpha-beta-depleted transplantation in children. Library preparation (for TCRbeta) was performed with unique molecular identifiers. TCRdb used MiXCR to reprocess the PCR reads, holding one entry per CDR3 protein. Altogether about 58,000 distinct CDR3 sequences are present, 44% being singletons, with the ten largest covering 95% to 98%. The specimen comprised PBMCs, mostly from graft donor cells, sampled 360 days after TCRalphabeta/CD19-depleted stem cell transplant. The receptors were gathered from a male patient between 5 and 17 years old who had a stem cell transplant for acute lymphoblastic leukemia, so the T cells may come from the graft donor.

This chain connects TRBV4-1 to TRBJ2-3; no clear D. V lost 0 bases and J lost 2, with 9 bases in between. In germline, CDR1 is MGHRA, CDR2 YSYEKL. CDR3 length: 15 amino acids. CDR3 residues: CASSQDPTATDTQYF. For the CDR3, the DNA is TGCGCCAGCAGCCAAGATCCGACGGCCACAGATACGCAGTATTTT.

Here the CDR3 reads CASSLETGVYGYTF. The CDR3 DNA reads TGTGCCAGCAGCTTGGAGACAGGAGTCTATGGCTACACCTTC. The chain carries TRBV5-5 and TRBJ1-2; possibly TRBD1 for D (6 bases). The CDR3 extends over 14 amino acids. Trimming took off 0 bases at V and 4 bases at J, with 10 bases between the two ends. Per germline, CDR1 SGHKS and CDR2 YYEKEE (reference sequence).

The V gene is TRBV7-2, the J gene TRBJ2-3, with D uncertain. V shed 5 bases and J shed 7 bases, with 22 bases lying between them. CDR3 size: 16 residues. Per germline, CDR1 SGHTA and CDR2 FQGNSA. This CDR3 is CASSPLRAGPQHTQYF. The CDR3 DNA is TGTGCCAGCAGCCCTCTCCGTGCAGGACCCCAACATACGCAGTATTTT.

This clonotype was counted a few times. The V and J genes are TRBV12-3 or TRBV12-4 and TRBJ1-1; D is undetermined. This CDR3 comprises 14 residues. Trimming removed 3 bases at V and 3 bases at J, with 11 bases between. CDR3 nucleotides: TGTGCCAGCAGTTTCCGCTCCCGGGACACTGAAGCTTTCTTT. Amino acids: CASSFRSRDTEAFF.

This clonotype has ten or more counts. The CDR3 DNA sequence: TGCGCCAGCAGCCCGCTGGGGAGCACAGATACGCAGTATTTT. It specifies CASSPLGSTDTQYF. This chain uses TRBV5-1 with TRBJ2-3; no reliable D call. This CDR3 is built from 14 residues. In germline, CDR1 is SGHRS, CDR2 YFSETQ. Trimming pared 4 bases from V and 0 bases from J, leaving 9 bases between.

CDR3 sequence: CASSQTGGVIEYNEQFF. DNA of the CDR3: TGTGCCAGCAGCCAAACAGGGGGGGTTATTGAGTACAATGAGCAGTTCTTC. V is TRBV11-1 and J is TRBJ2-1; D may be TRBD1 (8 bases). The V gene's germline CDR1 is SGHAT and CDR2 FQDESV (reference sequence). Trimming cost V 5 bases and J 4 bases, with 21 bases left between them. This CDR3 has 17 residues.

There are a few counts of this clonotype. The V and J genes are TRBV9 and TRBJ2-7; 9 nucleotides match TRBD1. Germline CDR1 and CDR2: SGDLS and YYNGEE. This CDR3 region has 14 residues. The junction had 5 bases not matched to a gene; V was cut back by 4 bases and J by 3 bases. CDR3 sequence: CASSSGTGHYEQYF. The CDR3 bases are TGTGCCAGCAGCTCAGGGACAGGGCACTACGAGCAGTACTTC.

This clonotype occurred a few times. J is TRBJ2-7 and V is TRBV5-1, with TRBD1 matching 8 bases. J was trimmed by 2 bases and V by 3 bases; bases with no gene match: 10. The CDR3 spans 16 residues. Per the germline V gene, CDR1 is SGHRS and CDR2 is YFSETQ. The CDR3 DNA reads as TGCGCCAGCAGCTGGGGTCCCGACAGGGGAGCCTACGAGCAGTACTTC. It specifies CASSWGPDRGAYEQYF. The full variable domain, its missing parts supplied by reference TRBV5-1 and TRBJ2-7, is KAGVTQTPRYLIKTRGQQVTLSCSPISGHRSVSWYQQTPGQGLQFLFEYFSETQRNKGNFPGRFSGRQFSNSRSEMNVSTLELGDSALYLCASSWGPDRGAYEQYFGPGTRLTVT.

This sequence joins TRBV12-3 or TRBV12-4 and TRBJ2-7; D is possibly TRBD1 (5 bases). The CDR3 consists of 13 residues. Trimming removed 5 bases at V and 2 bases at J, with 10 bases between. The CDR3 bases are TGTGCCAGCAGTACCGACAGAGCCTACGAGCAGTACTTC. Its translation: CASSTDRAYEQYF.

The CDR3 spells CASSTHTGQGHEQYF. For the CDR3, the DNA is TGTGCCAGTAGTACCCACACTGGACAGGGCCACGAGCAGTACTTC. The genes are TRBV19 and TRBJ2-7, with TRBD1 matching 8 bases. Unmatched junction bases numbered 10, after V lost 4 bases and J lost 5 bases. The CDR3 sequence is 15 residues long. Germline V gene sequence: CDR1 LNHDA, CDR2 SQIVND (reference sequence).

The chain is built from TRBV3-1 and TRBJ1-1; D is ambiguous. Germline values: CDR1 LGHDT, CDR2 YNNKEL (reference sequence). CDR3 length: 14 residues. The V gene lost 0 bases and the J gene lost 6 bases, with 11 bases spanning the gap. The CDR3 coding sequence is TGTGCCAGCAGCCAAGATCTGAAGTGGCCTGAAGCTTTCTTT. Amino acids: CASSQDLKWPEAFF.

J is TRBJ2-3 and V is TRBV6-1; TRBD2 aligns across 9 bases. This CDR3 has 14 amino acids. CDR1 and CDR2 from the germline V gene are MNHNS and SASEGT. Trimming cost V 7 bases and J 5 bases; bases outside gene matches: 7. Written as DNA, the CDR3 is TGTGCCAGCAACATAGCGGGAGCGGGAGATACGCAGTATTTT. As protein: CASNIAGAGDTQYF.

The chain has TRBV20-1 and TRBJ2-4, with D maybe TRBD2 (5 bases). V was cut by 5 bases and J by 0 bases, with 17 bases left in between. Germline lookup yields CDR1 DFQATT and CDR2 SNEGSKA (reference sequence). The CDR3 sequence is 16 residues long. CDR3 nucleotides: TGCAGTGCTGCGAGGGTTATGGAACTAGCCAAAAACATTCAGTACTTC. Protein sequence: CSAARVMELAKNIQYF.

This clonotype was observed a single time. The chain carries TRBV7-9 and TRBJ2-7; a weak D match, TRBD2 (5 bases). From germline, CDR1 is SEHNR and CDR2 FQNEAQ (reference sequence). The CDR3 extends over 12 amino acids. The V and J ends lost 5 bases and 9 bases respectively, with 14 bases between them. The CDR3 spells CASSGTSPAQYF. For the CDR3, the DNA is TGTGCCAGCAGCGGTACTAGTCCCGCGCAGTACTTC. The whole variable domain, remainder taken from reference TRBV7-9 and TRBJ2-7, is DTGVSQNPRHKITKRGQNVTFRCDPISEHNRLYWYRQTLGQGPEFLTYFQNEAQLEKSRLLSDRFSAERPKGSFSTLEIQRTEQGDSAMYLCASSGTSPAQYFGPGTRLTVT.